A selection of T cell receptor beta chains follows, all from one sample in a study of human T cells and chemical hapten exposure. TCRdb recomputed calls from the RACE reads with MiXCR, one row per CDR3 protein. The sample gives about 290,000 distinct CDR3 sequences, roughly 7.4% of which show up once; less than 1.5% is in the top ten. Sequenced here: whole blood, sampled in connection with sensitization to the hapten diphenylcyclopropenone (DPC). Every receptor here comes from a young man with alopecia areata. Some clones in this sample may be carry-over from other donors' samples. Each CDR3 is given with its conserved first and last residue. The order of the fields is D gene, J gene, clone size, V gene, CDR3 DNA, CDR3 protein. The D gene is left open where the match is weak. A row's size may be missing; if present it is once, few, many or a size class.

d_gene: NA
j_gene: TRBJ1-5
abundance: few
v_gene: TRBV29-1
CDR3nt: TGCAGCGCCAGGACAGCAAATAGCAATCAGCCCCAGCATTTT
CDR3aa: CSARTANSNQPQHF

d_gene: NA
j_gene: TRBJ1-5
abundance: NA
v_gene: TRBV4-1
CDR3nt: TGCGCCAGCAGCCAAGGGATCGGACTTGGCAATCAGCCCCAGCATTTT
CDR3aa: CASSQGIGLGNQPQHF

d_gene: NA
j_gene: TRBJ1-1
abundance: NA
v_gene: TRBV2
CDR3nt: TGTGCCAGCTACTCAAACAGGGAATCTGAAGCTTTCTTT
CDR3aa: CASYSNRESEAFF

d_gene: NA
j_gene: TRBJ2-1
abundance: few
v_gene: TRBV29-1
CDR3nt: TGCAGCGTTGAAGGACAGGGGAGGGATGAGCAGTTCTTC
CDR3aa: CSVEGQGRDEQFF

d_gene: NA
j_gene: TRBJ1-1
abundance: NA
v_gene: TRBV7-8
CDR3nt: TGTGCCAGCAGCGAGAAGGGCAGGGAAGCTTTCTTT
CDR3aa: CASSEKGREAFF

d_gene: TRBD1
j_gene: TRBJ2-1
abundance: NA
v_gene: TRBV12-3/TRBV12-4
CDR3nt: TGTGCCAGCAGTTTGAAGGGGACAGGGGTAAATGAGCAGTTCTTC
CDR3aa: CASSLKGTGVNEQFF

d_gene: NA
j_gene: TRBJ2-3
abundance: few
v_gene: TRBV4-1
CDR3nt: TGCGCCAGCAGCCAAGTACCGACCATCGACACAGATACGCAGTATTTT
CDR3aa: CASSQVPTIDTDTQYF

d_gene: NA
j_gene: TRBJ1-5
abundance: few
v_gene: TRBV7-2
CDR3nt: TGTGCCAGCAGCTTAGCTTCAGGAGGCAATCAGCCCCAGCATTTT
CDR3aa: CASSLASGGNQPQHF

d_gene: TRBD1
j_gene: TRBJ2-5
abundance: few
v_gene: TRBV4-3
CDR3nt: TGCGCCAGCAGCCAAGATTGGGGGACAGGGGTTTATGGAGAGACCCAGTACTTC
CDR3aa: CASSQDWGTGVYGETQYF

d_gene: NA
j_gene: TRBJ2-1
abundance: NA
v_gene: TRBV5-1
CDR3nt: TGCGCCAGCAGCTTGGCCGACAGATCTCTAATCTTC
CDR3aa: CASSLADRSLIF

d_gene: NA
j_gene: TRBJ2-7
abundance: NA
v_gene: TRBV20-1
CDR3nt: TGCAGTGCTAGAGATGGGGCCCAGGGATACTACGAGCAGTACTTC
CDR3aa: CSARDGAQGYYEQYF

d_gene: NA
j_gene: TRBJ2-1
abundance: NA
v_gene: TRBV6-2/TRBV6-3
CDR3nt: TGTGCCAGCAGTTCCTACAGGGATGGGGATGAGCAGTTCTTC
CDR3aa: CASSSYRDGDEQFF

d_gene: TRBD2
j_gene: TRBJ2-1
abundance: many
v_gene: TRBV7-2
CDR3nt: TGTGCCAGCAGCTTCAGCGGGGGGGCAAACAATGAGCAGTTCTTC
CDR3aa: CASSFSGGANNEQFF

d_gene: NA
j_gene: TRBJ1-4
abundance: few
v_gene: TRBV5-1
CDR3nt: TGCGCCAGCAGCGCTACGGGACGGTGGAATGAAAAACTGTTTTTT
CDR3aa: CASSATGRWNEKLFF

d_gene: NA
j_gene: TRBJ2-7
abundance: few
v_gene: TRBV7-9
CDR3nt: TGTGCCAGCAGCTTAGGCTCGACCAACTCCTACGAGCAGTACTTC
CDR3aa: CASSLGSTNSYEQYF

d_gene: TRBD1
j_gene: TRBJ1-2
abundance: NA
v_gene: TRBV7-3
CDR3nt: TGTGCCAGCAGCCCTCAGGTTTTGTGGACAGGAGCAAGTAGGGGCTACACCTTC
CDR3aa: CASSPQVLWTGASRGYTF

d_gene: TRBD2
j_gene: TRBJ2-1
abundance: few
v_gene: TRBV6-2/TRBV6-3
CDR3nt: TGTGCCAGCAGTTCTGTGACTAGCGGGGGGGCCAATGAGCAGTTCTTC
CDR3aa: CASSSVTSGGANEQFF

d_gene: NA
j_gene: TRBJ1-2
abundance: many
v_gene: TRBV5-6
CDR3nt: TGTGCCAGCAGCTCTCAACAGCGAGTACACACCTTC
CDR3aa: CASSSQQRVHTF

d_gene: TRBD1
j_gene: TRBJ2-3
abundance: NA
v_gene: TRBV6-6
CDR3nt: TGTGCCAGCAGTTACCGGGACAGGGCGACAGATACGCAGTATTTT
CDR3aa: CASSYRDRATDTQYF

d_gene: TRBD2
j_gene: TRBJ2-6
abundance: NA
v_gene: TRBV6-6
CDR3nt: TGTGCCAGCAGGGTAGCGGGGGGAAGCTCTGGGGCCAACGTCCTGACTTTC
CDR3aa: CASRVAGGSSGANVLTF

d_gene: TRBD1
j_gene: TRBJ1-6
abundance: few
v_gene: TRBV2
CDR3nt: TGTGCCAGCAGTCCACAGGGGTACGAATCACCCCTCCACTTT
CDR3aa: CASSPQGYESPLHF

d_gene: NA
j_gene: TRBJ2-5
abundance: few
v_gene: TRBV7-6
CDR3nt: TGTGCCAGCAGCTTAGCCGGGTACGAGACCCAGTACTTC
CDR3aa: CASSLAGYETQYF

d_gene: NA
j_gene: TRBJ1-5
abundance: NA
v_gene: TRBV25-1
CDR3nt: TGTGCCAGCAGTGGATCCCCCGGGCAGAGTACCAATCAGCCCCAGCATTTT
CDR3aa: CASSGSPGQSTNQPQHF

d_gene: NA
j_gene: TRBJ2-1
abundance: NA
v_gene: TRBV7-9
CDR3nt: TGTGCCAGCAGCTTAGAGTCAGGTGGTTCCTACAATGAGCAGTTCTTC
CDR3aa: CASSLESGGSYNEQFF

d_gene: NA
j_gene: TRBJ2-1
abundance: NA
v_gene: TRBV6-6
CDR3nt: TGTGCCAGCAGTTCTGACGCCGCCGGGAAGGAACATGAGCAGTTCTTC
CDR3aa: CASSSDAAGKEHEQFF

d_gene: TRBD1
j_gene: TRBJ1-1
abundance: many
v_gene: TRBV10-3
CDR3nt: TGTGCCATCAGTGACAGGGGGCGTTTGAGCACTGAAGCTTTCTTT
CDR3aa: CAISDRGRLSTEAFF

d_gene: NA
j_gene: TRBJ1-1
abundance: many
v_gene: TRBV27
CDR3nt: TGTGCCAGCAGTAAAGTTGACAGTAACACTGAAGCTTTCTTT
CDR3aa: CASSKVDSNTEAFF

d_gene: TRBD1
j_gene: TRBJ2-3
abundance: once
v_gene: TRBV6-1
CDR3nt: TGTGCCAGCAGTTCGGGACAGGGCTTTAGCACAGATACGCAGTATTTT
CDR3aa: CASSSGQGFSTDTQYF

d_gene: NA
j_gene: TRBJ2-7
abundance: few
v_gene: TRBV18
CDR3nt: TGTGCCAGCTCACCACCACGAACCTACGAGCAGTACTTC
CDR3aa: CASSPPRTYEQYF

d_gene: TRBD1
j_gene: TRBJ1-1
abundance: few
v_gene: TRBV7-3
CDR3nt: TGTGCCAGCAGCGTAGGACAGGGCTCGAACACTGAAGCTTTCTTT
CDR3aa: CASSVGQGSNTEAFF

d_gene: NA
j_gene: TRBJ1-5
abundance: many
v_gene: TRBV7-9
CDR3nt: TGTGCCAGCAGCCCGGACGGTAGCAATCAGCCCCAGCATTTT
CDR3aa: CASSPDGSNQPQHF

d_gene: NA
j_gene: TRBJ2-2
abundance: few
v_gene: TRBV11-2
CDR3nt: TGTGCCAGCAGCTTAGGGGACGCCGGGGAGCTGTTTTTT
CDR3aa: CASSLGDAGELFF

d_gene: NA
j_gene: TRBJ1-5
abundance: few
v_gene: TRBV15
CDR3nt: TGTGCCACCAGCAGGGCCGCTCCCGGCAATCAGCCCCAGCATTTT
CDR3aa: CATSRAAPGNQPQHF

d_gene: TRBD1
j_gene: TRBJ1-5
abundance: few
v_gene: TRBV5-5
CDR3nt: TGTGCCAGCAGCATGACAGGGTATAGGCGCAATCAGCCCCAGCATTTT
CDR3aa: CASSMTGYRRNQPQHF

d_gene: TRBD2
j_gene: TRBJ2-1
abundance: NA
v_gene: TRBV10-2
CDR3nt: TGCGCCAGCAGTGAGGCTAGCGGGGGGGCGGGCGAGCAGTTCTTC
CDR3aa: CASSEASGGAGEQFF

d_gene: TRBD1
j_gene: TRBJ2-7
abundance: many
v_gene: TRBV7-2
CDR3nt: TGTGCCAGCAGCAATAGGACAGGGATGAACGAGCAGTACTTC
CDR3aa: CASSNRTGMNEQYF

d_gene: TRBD1
j_gene: TRBJ2-7
abundance: NA
v_gene: TRBV6-5
CDR3nt: TGTGCCAGCAGTTGGGACAGGGCCGCCTACGAGCAGTACTTC
CDR3aa: CASSWDRAAYEQYF

d_gene: NA
j_gene: TRBJ1-5
abundance: NA
v_gene: TRBV3-1
CDR3nt: TGTGCCAGCAGCCAAGTAGAGAGCAATCAGCCCCAGCATTTT
CDR3aa: CASSQVESNQPQHF

d_gene: NA
j_gene: TRBJ1-5
abundance: many
v_gene: TRBV7-9
CDR3nt: TGTGCCAGCAGCTTAAGTACCGGGTATCAGCCCCAGCATTTT
CDR3aa: CASSLSTGYQPQHF

d_gene: NA
j_gene: TRBJ2-5
abundance: few
v_gene: TRBV3-1
CDR3nt: TGTGCCAGCAGCCAGGGACCGGAATCAGAGACCCAGTACTTC
CDR3aa: CASSQGPESETQYF

d_gene: NA
j_gene: TRBJ1-4
abundance: few
v_gene: TRBV7-8
CDR3nt: TGTGCCAGCAGCACCGACAGGAATTATGAAAAACTGTTTTTT
CDR3aa: CASSTDRNYEKLFF

d_gene: NA
j_gene: TRBJ2-5
abundance: NA
v_gene: TRBV7-9
CDR3nt: TGTGCCAGCAGCTTACTTGGGGGACAAGAGACCCAGTACTTC
CDR3aa: CASSLLGGQETQYF